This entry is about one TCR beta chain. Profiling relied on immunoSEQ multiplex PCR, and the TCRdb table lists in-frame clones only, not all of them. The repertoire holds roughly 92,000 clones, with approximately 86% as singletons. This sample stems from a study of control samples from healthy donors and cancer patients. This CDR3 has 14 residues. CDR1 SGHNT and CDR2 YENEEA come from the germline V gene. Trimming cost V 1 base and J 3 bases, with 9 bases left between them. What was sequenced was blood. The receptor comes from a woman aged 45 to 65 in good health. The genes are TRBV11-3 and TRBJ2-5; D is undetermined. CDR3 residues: CASSLGLWEETQYF. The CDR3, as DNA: TGTGCCAGCAGCTTAGGGCTATGGGAAGAGACCCAGTACTTC.